The 3 T cell receptor beta chains listed next were all sequenced from one sample in a study of metastatic and nonmetastatic thyroid tumors. Patients had received no treatment of any kind before thyroid surgery. MiXCR re-clonotyped the PCR reads for TCRdb. The sample lists about 85,000 clones; 8% to 9.5% were seen once. Sequenced: blood. These receptor sequences come from a female donor with papillary thyroid cancer or a benign thyroid nodule (not recorded which). Some clones in this sample may be carry-over from other donors' samples.

This clone has ten or more counts. The rearrangement links TRBV12-3 or TRBV12-4 to TRBJ2-2; maybe TRBD2 (6 bases). Trimming took off 6 bases at V and 5 bases at J, with 19 bases between the two ends. The CDR3 totals 16 residues. CDR3 in DNA: TGTGCCAGCAGCCGTTGGGACTGGCGGGGAACCGGGGAGCTGTTTTTT. Translation: CASSRWDWRGTGELFF.

For the CDR3, the DNA is TGTGCCAGCAGTTACGGAAGGGAGGCAGATACGCAGTATTTT. It encodes CASSYGREADTQYF. This chain joins TRBV6-5 and TRBJ2-3; D possibly corresponds to TRBD2 (6 bases). Trimming removed 2 bases from V and 4 bases from J, with 10 bases in between. Germline CDR1 and CDR2: MNHEY and SVGAGI. This CDR3 spans 14 amino acids.

This clone was observed many times. The V gene is TRBV18, the J gene TRBJ2-7; no firm D call. The CDR3 is made up of 14 amino acids. Trimming removed 0 bases from V and 5 bases from J, with 11 bases in between. Germline values: CDR1 KGHSH, CDR2 LQKENI. CDR3 sequence (DNA): TGTGCCAGCTCACCACCGGCCAGGTTGAACGAGCAGTACTTC. This gives the protein CASSPPARLNEQYF.